This paragraph reports one T cell receptor beta chain. What antigen it recognizes has not been identified. The sample holds no much larger clone one base away, and base qualities are not on file. The CDR3, from cysteine to phenylalanine, totals 16 residues. Only CDR3 DNA remains: 48 bases, in frame from the first base. The V end gives up 1 base and the J end 6 bases, leaving 8 bases in the junction not matched to a gene. From the germline V gene, CDR1 is LGHNA and CDR2 is YNFKEQ. Using the deep immunoSEQ assay, multiplex PCR amplified TCR CDR3 regions from genomic DNA. Extracted genomic DNA from each cell subset was spread evenly across all wells of several immunoSEQ 96-well plates, with each plate serving as a replicate. For sorted subsets, approximately 0.2 ug of genomic DNA, equivalent to 30,000 or so T cell genomes, went into each replicate PCR. The purified libraries were quantified using a Qubit 3.0 fluorometer, sized with a Bioanalyzer 2100, and then quantified again using the KAPA Library Quantification kit. Each immunoSEQ 96-well plate was sequenced on its own single-read 150-cycle Illumina NextSeq 550 flow cell. Per the authors' processing: The immunoSEQ output contained only junctional sequences without quality scores, so filtering could not match that applied to full-length reads. Sequences were annotated with PyIR, a Python wrapper for IgBLAST v1.9, and V/J genes and CDR3 were assigned using IMGT germline references. Reads with weak V/J assignments (E-value above 1e-6), missing CDR3, stop codons, out-of-frame junctions, or ambiguous translated residues were removed. V3J clonotypes were defined as sequences sharing the same inferred V gene, J gene, and CDR3 amino acid sequence. Percentage overlap between repertoires was calculated by dividing the number of shared unique clonotypes by the size of the smaller repertoire. Richness of each repertoire was evaluated using RTK rarefaction, the Chao1 estimator, and Recon v2.1 estimates of unobserved clonotypes. Generation probabilities for all TCRbeta clonotypes obtained by the gDNA method from several donors were computed using OLGA. TCRdb took this table from immuneACCESS and kept in-frame rearrangements with V and J called. Such tables lack part of the clones; where checked against another copy, unresolved V genes explain under half of the gap, and the rest is unexplained. V and J calls and clone size are copied from that table; D and trimming were computed from the DNA. The sample contains a few million clones, 93% of them found a single time. The ten top clones hold approximately 1.6% of the sample.

CD8 naive samples were CD45RO-negative cells positively selected for CCR7, giving a CD45RA+CCR7+ population that excluded TemRA cells. The donors were healthy, HIV-negative adults with no recently reported acute infections or vaccinations. Every donor was a Caucasian adult residing in Nashville, Tennessee, USA. After blood collection by leukapheresis, PBMCs were isolated using Ficoll-Histopaque density gradient centrifugation and then cryopreserved in the vapor phase of liquid nitrogen. Purity and quantity of every magnetically sorted T cell population were checked by analytical flow cytometry. Genomic DNA was isolated from every sorted fraction and measured by UV absorbance on a Nanodrop 2000c. The sample originates from a study of shared clonotypes between healthy human individuals (dated by TCRdb to about 2020). Describing the broader study: The cohort included a few men and a couple of women between 18 and 49 years of age. For each donor, CD4 naive and CD4 memory were each given three plates, CD8 naive was given two plates, and CD8 memory was given one plate. To estimate repertoire size and how much clonotype sharing occurs between individuals, the study deeply sequenced the blood TCR repertoires of about five healthy adults. To increase sequencing depth and limit assay-specific biases, TCR repertoire library preparation and sequencing were carried out by different laboratories using diverse techniques. Each donor's leukapheresis produced roughly between about 0.9 and 9.5 billion PBMCs. Study-wide findings and limitations: Only blood was sampled, and tissue TCR repertoires likely differ from those in blood. Even with the large sequencing depth, rarefaction of the sorted-subset datasets indicated that sequencing was incomplete. Because the study included a small number of donors, the genetic and exposure-history diversity represented was limited. Estimated clonotype richness was generally larger for naive than for memory subsets. Pairwise subsampling led to the expectation that sequencing depth would affect the degree of clonotype sharing among donors. Sharing across a handful of donors was observed for approximately 4.6% of naive CD4, over 3% of naive CD8, roughly 2.4% of memory CD4, and roughly 0.4% of memory CD8 clonotypes. Higher generation probabilities were observed for clonotypes shared by all four sorted-subset donors than for non-shared clonotypes.

The rearranged segments are TRBV4-2 and TRBJ2-2, and 7 junction bases match TRBD1. Input material: naive CD8+ T cells from PBMCs. What this sample's cell subset or site label stands for: CD45RA+CCR7+. This TCR was recovered from a young man in good health. Some clones in this sample may be carry-over from other donors' samples. CDR3 region: CASSQVKGAVAGELFF. Read as DNA, the sequence is TGTGCCAGCAGCCAAGTTAAGGGGGCAGTAGCCGGGGAGCTGTTTTTT.